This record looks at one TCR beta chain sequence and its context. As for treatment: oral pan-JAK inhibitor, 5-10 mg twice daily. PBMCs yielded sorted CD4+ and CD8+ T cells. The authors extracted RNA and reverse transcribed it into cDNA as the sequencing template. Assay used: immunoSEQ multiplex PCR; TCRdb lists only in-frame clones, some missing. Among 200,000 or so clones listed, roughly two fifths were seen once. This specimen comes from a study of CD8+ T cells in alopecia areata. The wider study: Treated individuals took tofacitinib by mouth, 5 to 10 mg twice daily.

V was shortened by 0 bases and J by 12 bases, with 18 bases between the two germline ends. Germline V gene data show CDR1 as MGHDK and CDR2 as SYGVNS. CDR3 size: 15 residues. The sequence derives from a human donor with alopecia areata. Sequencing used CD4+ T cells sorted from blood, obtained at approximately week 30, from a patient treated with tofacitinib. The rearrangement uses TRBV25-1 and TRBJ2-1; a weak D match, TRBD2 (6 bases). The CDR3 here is CASSEYGGLGLAQFF. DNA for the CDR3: TGTGCCAGCAGTGAATACGGGGGTTTGGGGCTAGCGCAGTTCTTC.